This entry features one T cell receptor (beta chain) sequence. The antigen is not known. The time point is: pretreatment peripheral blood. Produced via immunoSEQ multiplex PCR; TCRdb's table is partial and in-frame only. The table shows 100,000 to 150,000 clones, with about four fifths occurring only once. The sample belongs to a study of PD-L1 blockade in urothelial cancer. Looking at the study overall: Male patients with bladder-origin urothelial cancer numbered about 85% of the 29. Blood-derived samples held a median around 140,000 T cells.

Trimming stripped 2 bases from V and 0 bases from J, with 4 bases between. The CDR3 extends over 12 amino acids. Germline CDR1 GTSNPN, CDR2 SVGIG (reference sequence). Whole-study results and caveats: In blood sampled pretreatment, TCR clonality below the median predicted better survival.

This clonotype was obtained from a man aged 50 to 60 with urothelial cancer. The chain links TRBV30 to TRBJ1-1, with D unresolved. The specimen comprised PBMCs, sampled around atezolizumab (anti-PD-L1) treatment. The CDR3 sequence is CAWSTVNTEAFF. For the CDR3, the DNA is TGTGCCTGGAGTACGGTGAACACTGAAGCTTTCTTT.